Here is one TCR beta chain with its context. This sample was taken from a study of blood T cell repertoires in COVID-19. In the study overall: Donors in the United States, Italy and Spain gave samples during acute or convalescent COVID-19. PBMCs, B-cell-depleted T cells, or T cells were the source of the cDNA or gDNA that made up the material.

Germline values: CDR1 KGHSH, CDR2 LQKENI. The CDR3 is made up of 14 amino acids. The junction had 6 bases not matched to a gene; V was cut back by 6 bases and J by 2 bases. Authors' data handling: It was from reference gene primer amplification that nucleated cell counts were estimated. Method: immunoSEQ multiplex PCR; TCRdb's copy keeps in-frame clones and lacks some. V, J and clone size reflect that table, while D and trimming were determined from the DNA. The sample has 300,000 to 400,000 clones; more than 75% are singletons. This sequence was found in a woman in her 50s who had recovered from COVID-19. The rearrangement links TRBV18 to TRBJ1-2; 7 positions match TRBD1. Sequencing input: peripheral blood. The CDR3 region is CASSPGTENYGYTF. The CDR3 bases are TGTGCCAGCTCGCCCGGGACAGAGAACTATGGCTACACCTTC.